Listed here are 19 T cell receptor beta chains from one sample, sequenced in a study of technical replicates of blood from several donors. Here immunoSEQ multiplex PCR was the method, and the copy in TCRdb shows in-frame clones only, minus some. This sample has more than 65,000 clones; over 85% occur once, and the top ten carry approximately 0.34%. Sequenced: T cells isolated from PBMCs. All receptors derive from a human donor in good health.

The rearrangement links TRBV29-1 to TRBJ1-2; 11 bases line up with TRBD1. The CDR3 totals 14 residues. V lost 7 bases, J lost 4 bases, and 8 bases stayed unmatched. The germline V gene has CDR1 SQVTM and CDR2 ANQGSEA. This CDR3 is CSGGGGQGVYGYTF. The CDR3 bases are TGCAGCGGGGGAGGGGGACAGGGGGTCTATGGCTACACCTTC. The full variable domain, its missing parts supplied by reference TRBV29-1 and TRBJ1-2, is SAVISQKPSRDICQRGTSLTIQCQVDSQVTMMFWYRQQPGQSLTLIATANQGSEATYESGFVIDKFPISRPNLTFSTLTVSNMSPEDSSIYLCSGGGGQGVYGYTFGSGTRLTVV.

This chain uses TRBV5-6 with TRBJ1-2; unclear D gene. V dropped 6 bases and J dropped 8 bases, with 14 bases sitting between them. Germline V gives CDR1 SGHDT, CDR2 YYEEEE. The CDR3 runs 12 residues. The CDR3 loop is CASTTRVRGYTF. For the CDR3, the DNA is TGTGCCAGCACCACCCGGGTCCGGGGCTACACCTTC.

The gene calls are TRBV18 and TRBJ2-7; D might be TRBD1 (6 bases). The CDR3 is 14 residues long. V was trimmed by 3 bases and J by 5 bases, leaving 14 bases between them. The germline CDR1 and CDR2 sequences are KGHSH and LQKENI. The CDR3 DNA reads TGTGCCAGCTCACCTTCAGGGGTAGGGAACGAGCAGTACTTC. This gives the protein CASSPSGVGNEQYF.

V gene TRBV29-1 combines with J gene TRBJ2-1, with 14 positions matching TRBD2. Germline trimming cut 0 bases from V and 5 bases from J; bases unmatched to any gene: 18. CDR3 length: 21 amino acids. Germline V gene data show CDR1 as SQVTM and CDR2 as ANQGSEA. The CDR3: CSVEDGTGRLGLAGVHNEQFF. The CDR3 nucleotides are TGCAGCGTTGAAGACGGGACAGGGCGATTGGGACTAGCGGGAGTCCACAATGAGCAGTTCTTC.

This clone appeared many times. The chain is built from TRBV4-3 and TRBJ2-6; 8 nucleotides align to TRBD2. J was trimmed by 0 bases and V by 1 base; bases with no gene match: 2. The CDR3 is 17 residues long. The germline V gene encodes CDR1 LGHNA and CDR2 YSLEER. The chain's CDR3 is CASSQGTSSSGANVLTF. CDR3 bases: TGCGCCAGCAGCCAAGGGACTAGCAGCTCTGGGGCCAACGTCCTGACTTTC.

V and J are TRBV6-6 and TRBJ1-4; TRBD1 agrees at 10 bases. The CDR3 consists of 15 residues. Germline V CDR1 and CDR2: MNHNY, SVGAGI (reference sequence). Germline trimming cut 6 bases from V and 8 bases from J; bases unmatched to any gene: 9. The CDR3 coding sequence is TGTGCCAGCAGGCAGCCCGGGACAGGGGAAGAAAAACTGTTTTTT. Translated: CASRQPGTGEEKLFF.

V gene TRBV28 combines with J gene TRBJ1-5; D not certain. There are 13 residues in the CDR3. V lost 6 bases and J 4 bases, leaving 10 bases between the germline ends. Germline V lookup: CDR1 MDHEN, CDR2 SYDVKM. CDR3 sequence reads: CASSLNRNQPQHF. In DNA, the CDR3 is TGTGCCAGCAGCCTTAATAGAAATCAGCCCCAGCATTTT.

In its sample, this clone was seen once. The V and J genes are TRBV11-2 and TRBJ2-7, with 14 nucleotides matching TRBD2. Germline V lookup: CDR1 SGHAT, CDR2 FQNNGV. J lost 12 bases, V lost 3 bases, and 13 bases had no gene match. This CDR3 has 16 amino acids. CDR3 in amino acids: CASSLRGLAGEEGRYF. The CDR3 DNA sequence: TGTGCCAGCAGCTTGCGGGGACTAGCGGGAGAAGAGGGCAGGTACTTC.

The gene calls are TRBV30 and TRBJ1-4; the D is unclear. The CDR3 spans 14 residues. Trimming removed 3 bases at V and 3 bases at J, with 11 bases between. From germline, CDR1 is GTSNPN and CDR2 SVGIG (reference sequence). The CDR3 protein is CAWRAWAPNEKLFF. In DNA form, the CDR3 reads TGTGCCTGGAGGGCCTGGGCCCCTAATGAAAAACTGTTTTTT.

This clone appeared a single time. Written as DNA, the CDR3 is TGCGCCAGCAGCTATAATCCAGGGGGCTACGGGAATGAGCAGTTCTTC. Protein: CASSYNPGGYGNEQFF. V is TRBV4-1 and J is TRBJ2-1; TRBD1 matches at 8 bases. CDR1 is MGHRA, CDR2 YSYEKL, per germline. V lost 5 bases and J lost 7; bases outside the gene matches: 13. This CDR3 region has 16 residues.

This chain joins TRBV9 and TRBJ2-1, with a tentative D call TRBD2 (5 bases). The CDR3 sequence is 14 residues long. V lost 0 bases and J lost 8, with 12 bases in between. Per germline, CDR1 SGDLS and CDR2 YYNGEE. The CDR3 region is CASSVGVASYEQFF. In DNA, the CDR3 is TGTGCCAGCAGCGTAGGGGTAGCGAGCTATGAGCAGTTCTTC.

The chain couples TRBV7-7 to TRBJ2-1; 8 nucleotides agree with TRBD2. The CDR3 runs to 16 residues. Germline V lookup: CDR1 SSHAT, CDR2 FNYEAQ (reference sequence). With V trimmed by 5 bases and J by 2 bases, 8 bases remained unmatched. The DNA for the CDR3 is TGTGCCAGCAGCCTCCGACTAGCGTTCCCCTACAATGAGCAGTTCTTC. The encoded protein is CASSLRLAFPYNEQFF.

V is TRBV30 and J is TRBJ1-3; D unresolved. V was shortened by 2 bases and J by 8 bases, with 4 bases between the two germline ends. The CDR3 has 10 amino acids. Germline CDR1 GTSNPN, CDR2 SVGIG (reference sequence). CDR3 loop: CAWSRDTIYF. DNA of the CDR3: TGTGCCTGGAGTCGAGACACCATATATTTT.

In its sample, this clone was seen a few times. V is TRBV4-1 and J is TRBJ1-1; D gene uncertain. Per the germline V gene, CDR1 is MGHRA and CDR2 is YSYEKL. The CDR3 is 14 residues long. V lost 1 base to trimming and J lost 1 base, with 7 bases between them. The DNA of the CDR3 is TGCGCCAGCAGCCAAGTTTCATGGAACACTGAAGCTTTCTTT. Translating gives CASSQVSWNTEAFF.

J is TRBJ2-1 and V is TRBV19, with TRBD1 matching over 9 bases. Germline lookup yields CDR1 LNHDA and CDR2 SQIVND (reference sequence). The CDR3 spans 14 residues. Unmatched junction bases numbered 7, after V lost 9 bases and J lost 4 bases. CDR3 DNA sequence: TGTGCCAGCTACCCCGGACAGGGGTACAATGAGCAGTTCTTC. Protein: CASYPGQGYNEQFF.

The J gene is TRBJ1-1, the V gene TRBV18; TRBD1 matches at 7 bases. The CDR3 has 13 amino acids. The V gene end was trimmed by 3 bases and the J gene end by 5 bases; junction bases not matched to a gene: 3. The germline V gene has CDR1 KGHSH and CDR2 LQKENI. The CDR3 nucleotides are TGTGCCAGCTCACCCCCAGGGGGTACTGAAGCTTTCTTT. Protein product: CASSPPGGTEAFF. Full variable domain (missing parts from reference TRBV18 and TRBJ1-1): NAGVMQNPRHLVRRRGQEARLRCSPMKGHSHVYWYRQLPEEGLKFMVYLQKENIIDESGMPKERFSAEFPKEGPSILRIQQVVRGDSAAYFCASSPPGGTEAFFGQGTRLTVV.

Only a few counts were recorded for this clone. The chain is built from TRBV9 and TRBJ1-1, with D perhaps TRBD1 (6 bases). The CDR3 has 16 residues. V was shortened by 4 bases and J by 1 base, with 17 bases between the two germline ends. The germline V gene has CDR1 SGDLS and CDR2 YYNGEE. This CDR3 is CASSPNYRERNTEAFF. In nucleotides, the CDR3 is TGTGCCAGCAGCCCAAACTACAGGGAAAGGAACACTGAAGCTTTCTTT. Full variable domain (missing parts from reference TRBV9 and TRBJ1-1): DSGVTQTPKHLITATGQRVTLRCSPRSGDLSVYWYQQSLDQGLQFLIQYYNGEERAKGNILERFSAQQFPDLHSELNLSSLELGDSALYFCASSPNYRERNTEAFFGQGTRLTVV.

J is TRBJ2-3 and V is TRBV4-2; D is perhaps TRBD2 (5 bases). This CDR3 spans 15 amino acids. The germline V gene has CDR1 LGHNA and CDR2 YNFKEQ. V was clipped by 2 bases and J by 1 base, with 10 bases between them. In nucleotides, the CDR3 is TGTGCCAGCAGCCAACTTAGCGAACGCACAGATACGCAGTATTTT. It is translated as CASSQLSERTDTQYF.

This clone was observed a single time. This CDR3 reads CAISFQTSAYEQYF. CDR3 nucleotides: TGTGCCATCAGTTTTCAGACTAGCGCCTACGAGCAGTACTTC. V usage is TRBV10-3 and J usage is TRBJ2-7, with 8 bases that match TRBD2. V trimming: 5 bases; J trimming: 2 bases; junction bases outside the gene matches: 5. The CDR3 sequence is 14 residues long. Germline V gene data show CDR1 as ENHRY and CDR2 as SYGVKD.